This T cell receptor (beta chain) emerged from a study of blood T cells in healthy people across ages. Total RNA, at least 6 micrograms per sample, came from PBMCs. This clonotype was recorded many times. Germline lookup yields CDR1 MNHNY and CDR2 SVGAGI (reference sequence). V dropped 5 bases and J dropped 5 bases, with 9 bases sitting between them. CDR3 length equals 12 residues. Together with a sample-barcoded 5' primer, a J-beta primer mix was included in a second PCR lasting about 7 to 11 cycles. TCRdb fed the 5' RACE reads into MiXCR, producing one record per CDR3 protein. The table has 600,000 or so distinct CDR3 sequences, roughly 43% seen once.

This chain uses TRBV6-6 with TRBJ1-1; D unresolved. The TCR comes from a man of 80 years or more in good health. The sequencing input was blood. The CDR3 loop is CASSEGWTEAFF. In nucleotides, the CDR3 is TGTGCCAGCAGTGAGGGATGGACTGAAGCTTTCTTT.